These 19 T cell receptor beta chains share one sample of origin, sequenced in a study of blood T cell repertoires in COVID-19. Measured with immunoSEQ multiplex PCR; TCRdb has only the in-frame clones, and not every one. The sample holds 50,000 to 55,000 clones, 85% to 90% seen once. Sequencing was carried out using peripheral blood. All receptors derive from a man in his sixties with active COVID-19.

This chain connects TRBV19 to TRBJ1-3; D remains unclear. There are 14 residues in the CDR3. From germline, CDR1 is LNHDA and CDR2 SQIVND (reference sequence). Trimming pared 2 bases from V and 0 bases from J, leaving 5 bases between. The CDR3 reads CASSIRSSGNTIYF. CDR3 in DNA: TGTGCCAGTAGTATACGGAGCTCTGGAAACACCATATATTTT.

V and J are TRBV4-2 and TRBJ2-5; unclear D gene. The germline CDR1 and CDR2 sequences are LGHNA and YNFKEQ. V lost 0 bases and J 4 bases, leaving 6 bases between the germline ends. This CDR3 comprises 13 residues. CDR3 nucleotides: TGTGCCAGCAGCCAAGATCCGCGAGAGACCCAGTACTTC. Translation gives CASSQDPRETQYF.

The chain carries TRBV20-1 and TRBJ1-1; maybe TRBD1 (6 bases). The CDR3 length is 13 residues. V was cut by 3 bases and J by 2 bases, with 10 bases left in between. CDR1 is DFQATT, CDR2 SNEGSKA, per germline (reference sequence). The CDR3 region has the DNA TGCAGTGCTAGTAACAGGGAAAACACTGAAGCTTTCTTT. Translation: CSASNRENTEAFF.

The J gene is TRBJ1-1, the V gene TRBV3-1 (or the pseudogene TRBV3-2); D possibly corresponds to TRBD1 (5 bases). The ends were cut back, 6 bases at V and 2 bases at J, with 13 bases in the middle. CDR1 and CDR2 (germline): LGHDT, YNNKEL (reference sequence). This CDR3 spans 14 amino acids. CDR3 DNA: TGTGCCAGCAGTCCTCGGGGGGGAAACACTGAAGCTTTCTTT. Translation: CASSPRGGNTEAFF.

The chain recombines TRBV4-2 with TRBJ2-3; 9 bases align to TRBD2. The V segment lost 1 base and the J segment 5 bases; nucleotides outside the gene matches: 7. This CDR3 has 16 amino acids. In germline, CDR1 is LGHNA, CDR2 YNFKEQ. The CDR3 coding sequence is TGTGCCAGCAGCCAAGCACCGACTAGCGGCAGAGATACGCAGTATTTT. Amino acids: CASSQAPTSGRDTQYF.

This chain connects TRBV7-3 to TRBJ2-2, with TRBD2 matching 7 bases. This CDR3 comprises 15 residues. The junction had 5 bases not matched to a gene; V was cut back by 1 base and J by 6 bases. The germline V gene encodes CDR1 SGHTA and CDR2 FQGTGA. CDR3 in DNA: TGTGCCAGCAGCTTAAGCGGGAGTCGGTCCGGGGAGCTGTTTTTT. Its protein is CASSLSGSRSGELFF.

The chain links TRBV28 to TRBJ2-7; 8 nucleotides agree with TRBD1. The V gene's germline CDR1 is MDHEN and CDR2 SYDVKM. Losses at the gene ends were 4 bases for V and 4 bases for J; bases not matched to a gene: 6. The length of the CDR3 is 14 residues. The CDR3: CASSWTGSLYEQYF. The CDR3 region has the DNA TGTGCCAGCAGTTGGACAGGGTCTCTGTACGAGCAGTACTTC.

The CDR3 region is CASSPHISPRGGEQYF. The CDR3 coding sequence is TGTGCCAGCAGCCCACATATTTCGCCCCGGGGAGGGGAGCAGTACTTC. The chain is built from TRBV7-6 and TRBJ2-7, with TRBD2 identical over 7 bases. Germline lookup yields CDR1 SGHVS and CDR2 FNYEAQ. The CDR3 runs 16 residues. The V and J ends lost 5 bases and 7 bases, in that order; junction bases with no gene match: 17.

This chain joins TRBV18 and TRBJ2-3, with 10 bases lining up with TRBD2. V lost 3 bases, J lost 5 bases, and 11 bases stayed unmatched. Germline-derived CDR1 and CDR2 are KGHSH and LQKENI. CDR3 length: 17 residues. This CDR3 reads CASSPGTDRLAGDTQYF. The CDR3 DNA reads TGTGCCAGCTCACCCGGGACAGATAGACTAGCGGGAGATACGCAGTATTTT.

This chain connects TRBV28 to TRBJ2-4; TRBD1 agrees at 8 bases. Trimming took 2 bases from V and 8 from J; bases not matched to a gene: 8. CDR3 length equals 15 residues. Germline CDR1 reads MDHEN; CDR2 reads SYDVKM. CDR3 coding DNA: TGTGCCAGCAGTTTAGGGGGCCAGGGGGCGGACATTCAGTACTTC. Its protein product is CASSLGGQGADIQYF.

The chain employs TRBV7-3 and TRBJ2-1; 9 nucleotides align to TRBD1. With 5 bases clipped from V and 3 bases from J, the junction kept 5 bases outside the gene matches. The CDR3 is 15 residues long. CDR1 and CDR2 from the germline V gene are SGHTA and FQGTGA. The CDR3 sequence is CASSPTGGLYNEQFF. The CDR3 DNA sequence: TGTGCCAGCAGCCCTACAGGGGGCCTCTACAATGAGCAGTTCTTC.

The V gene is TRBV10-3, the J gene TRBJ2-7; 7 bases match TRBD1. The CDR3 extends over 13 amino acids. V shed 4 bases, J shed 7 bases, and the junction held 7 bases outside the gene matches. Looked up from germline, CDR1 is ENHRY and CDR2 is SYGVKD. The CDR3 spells CAISGTGLGEQYF. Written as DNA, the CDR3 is TGTGCCATCAGTGGGACAGGCCTGGGGGAGCAGTACTTC.

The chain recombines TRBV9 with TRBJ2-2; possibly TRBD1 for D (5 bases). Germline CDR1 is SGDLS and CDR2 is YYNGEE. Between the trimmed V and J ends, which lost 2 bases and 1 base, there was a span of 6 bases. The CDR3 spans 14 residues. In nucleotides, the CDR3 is TGTGCCAGCAGCGTTGGACAGAACACCGGGGAGCTGTTTTTT. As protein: CASSVGQNTGELFF. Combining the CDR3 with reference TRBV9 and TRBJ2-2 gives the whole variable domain DSGVTQTPKHLITATGQRVTLRCSPRSGDLSVYWYQQSLDQGLQFLIQYYNGEERAKGNILERFSAQQFPDLHSELNLSSLELGDSALYFCASSVGQNTGELFFGEGSRLTVL.

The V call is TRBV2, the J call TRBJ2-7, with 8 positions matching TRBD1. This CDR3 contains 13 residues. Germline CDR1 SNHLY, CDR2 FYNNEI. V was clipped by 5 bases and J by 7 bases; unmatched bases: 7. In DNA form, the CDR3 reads TGTGCCAGCAGTAGCGGACAGGGCGGAGAGCAGTACTTC. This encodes CASSSGQGGEQYF.

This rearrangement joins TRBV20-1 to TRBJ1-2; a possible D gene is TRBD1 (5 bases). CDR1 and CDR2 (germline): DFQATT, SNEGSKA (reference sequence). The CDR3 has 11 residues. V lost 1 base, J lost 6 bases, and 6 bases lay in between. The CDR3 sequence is CSARGGDGYTF. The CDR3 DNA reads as TGCAGTGCTAGAGGGGGGGATGGCTACACCTTC.

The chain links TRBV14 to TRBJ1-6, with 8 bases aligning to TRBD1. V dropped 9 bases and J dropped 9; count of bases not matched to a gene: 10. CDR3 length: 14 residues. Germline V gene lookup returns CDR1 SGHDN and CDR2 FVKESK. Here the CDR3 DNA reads TGTGCCAGTTCCTTCCACAGGGGGAGTTCACCCCTCCACTTT. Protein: CASSFHRGSSPLHF. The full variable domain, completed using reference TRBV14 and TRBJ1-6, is EAGVTQFPSHSVIEKGQTVTLRCDPISGHDNLYWYRRVMGKEIKFLLHFVKESKQDESGMPNNRFLAERTGGTYSTLKVQPAELEDSGVYFCASSFHRGSSPLHFGNGTRLTVT.

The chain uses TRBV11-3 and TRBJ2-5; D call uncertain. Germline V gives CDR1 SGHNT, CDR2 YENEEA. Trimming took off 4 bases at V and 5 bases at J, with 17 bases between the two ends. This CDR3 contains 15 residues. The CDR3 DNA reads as TGTGCCAGCAGCTCACGTTCCGGAGTACGGGAGACCCAGTACTTC. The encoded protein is CASSSRSGVRETQYF.

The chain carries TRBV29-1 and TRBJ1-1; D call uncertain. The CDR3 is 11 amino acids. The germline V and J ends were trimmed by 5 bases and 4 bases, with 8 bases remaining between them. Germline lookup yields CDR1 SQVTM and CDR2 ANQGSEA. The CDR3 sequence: CSVRVSTEAFF. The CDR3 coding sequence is TGCAGCGTTCGAGTGAGCACTGAAGCTTTCTTT.

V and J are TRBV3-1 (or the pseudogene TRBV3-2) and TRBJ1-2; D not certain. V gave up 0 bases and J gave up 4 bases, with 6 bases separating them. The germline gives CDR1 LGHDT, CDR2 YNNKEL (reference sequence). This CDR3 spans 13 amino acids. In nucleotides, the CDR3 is TGTGCCAGCAGCCAAGATCCCAGCTATGGCTACACCTTC. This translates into CASSQDPSYGYTF.